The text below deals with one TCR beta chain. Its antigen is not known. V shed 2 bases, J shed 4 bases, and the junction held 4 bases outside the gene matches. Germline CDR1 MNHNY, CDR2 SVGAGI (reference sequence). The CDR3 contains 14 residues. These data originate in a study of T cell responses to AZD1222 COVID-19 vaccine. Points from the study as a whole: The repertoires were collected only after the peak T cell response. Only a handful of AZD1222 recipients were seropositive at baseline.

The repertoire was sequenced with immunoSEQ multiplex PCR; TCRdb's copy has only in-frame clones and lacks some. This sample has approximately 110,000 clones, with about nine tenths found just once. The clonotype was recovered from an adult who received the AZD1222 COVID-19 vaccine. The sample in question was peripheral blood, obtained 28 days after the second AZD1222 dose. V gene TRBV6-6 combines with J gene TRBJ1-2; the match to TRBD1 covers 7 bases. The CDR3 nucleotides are TGTGCCAGCAGTTACGAGGGGGCGAGCTATGGCTACACCTTC. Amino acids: CASSYEGASYGYTF.